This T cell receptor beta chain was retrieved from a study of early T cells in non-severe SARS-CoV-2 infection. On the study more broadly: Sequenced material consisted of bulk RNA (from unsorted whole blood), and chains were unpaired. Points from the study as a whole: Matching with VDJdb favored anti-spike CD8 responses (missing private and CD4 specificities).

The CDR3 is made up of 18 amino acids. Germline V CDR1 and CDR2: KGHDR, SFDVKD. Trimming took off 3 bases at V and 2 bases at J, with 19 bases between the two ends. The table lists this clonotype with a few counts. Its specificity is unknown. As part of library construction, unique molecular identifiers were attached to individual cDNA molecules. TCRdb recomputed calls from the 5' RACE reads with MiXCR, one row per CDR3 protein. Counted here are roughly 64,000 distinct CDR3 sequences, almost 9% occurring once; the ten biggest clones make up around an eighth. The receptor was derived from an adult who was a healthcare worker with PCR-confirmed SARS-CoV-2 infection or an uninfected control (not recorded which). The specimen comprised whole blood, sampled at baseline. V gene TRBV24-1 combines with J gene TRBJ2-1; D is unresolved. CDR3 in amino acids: CATSDPSTGQLTYNEQFF. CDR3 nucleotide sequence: TGTGCCACCAGTGATCCGTCAACCGGGCAGCTTACCTACAATGAGCAGTTCTTC.